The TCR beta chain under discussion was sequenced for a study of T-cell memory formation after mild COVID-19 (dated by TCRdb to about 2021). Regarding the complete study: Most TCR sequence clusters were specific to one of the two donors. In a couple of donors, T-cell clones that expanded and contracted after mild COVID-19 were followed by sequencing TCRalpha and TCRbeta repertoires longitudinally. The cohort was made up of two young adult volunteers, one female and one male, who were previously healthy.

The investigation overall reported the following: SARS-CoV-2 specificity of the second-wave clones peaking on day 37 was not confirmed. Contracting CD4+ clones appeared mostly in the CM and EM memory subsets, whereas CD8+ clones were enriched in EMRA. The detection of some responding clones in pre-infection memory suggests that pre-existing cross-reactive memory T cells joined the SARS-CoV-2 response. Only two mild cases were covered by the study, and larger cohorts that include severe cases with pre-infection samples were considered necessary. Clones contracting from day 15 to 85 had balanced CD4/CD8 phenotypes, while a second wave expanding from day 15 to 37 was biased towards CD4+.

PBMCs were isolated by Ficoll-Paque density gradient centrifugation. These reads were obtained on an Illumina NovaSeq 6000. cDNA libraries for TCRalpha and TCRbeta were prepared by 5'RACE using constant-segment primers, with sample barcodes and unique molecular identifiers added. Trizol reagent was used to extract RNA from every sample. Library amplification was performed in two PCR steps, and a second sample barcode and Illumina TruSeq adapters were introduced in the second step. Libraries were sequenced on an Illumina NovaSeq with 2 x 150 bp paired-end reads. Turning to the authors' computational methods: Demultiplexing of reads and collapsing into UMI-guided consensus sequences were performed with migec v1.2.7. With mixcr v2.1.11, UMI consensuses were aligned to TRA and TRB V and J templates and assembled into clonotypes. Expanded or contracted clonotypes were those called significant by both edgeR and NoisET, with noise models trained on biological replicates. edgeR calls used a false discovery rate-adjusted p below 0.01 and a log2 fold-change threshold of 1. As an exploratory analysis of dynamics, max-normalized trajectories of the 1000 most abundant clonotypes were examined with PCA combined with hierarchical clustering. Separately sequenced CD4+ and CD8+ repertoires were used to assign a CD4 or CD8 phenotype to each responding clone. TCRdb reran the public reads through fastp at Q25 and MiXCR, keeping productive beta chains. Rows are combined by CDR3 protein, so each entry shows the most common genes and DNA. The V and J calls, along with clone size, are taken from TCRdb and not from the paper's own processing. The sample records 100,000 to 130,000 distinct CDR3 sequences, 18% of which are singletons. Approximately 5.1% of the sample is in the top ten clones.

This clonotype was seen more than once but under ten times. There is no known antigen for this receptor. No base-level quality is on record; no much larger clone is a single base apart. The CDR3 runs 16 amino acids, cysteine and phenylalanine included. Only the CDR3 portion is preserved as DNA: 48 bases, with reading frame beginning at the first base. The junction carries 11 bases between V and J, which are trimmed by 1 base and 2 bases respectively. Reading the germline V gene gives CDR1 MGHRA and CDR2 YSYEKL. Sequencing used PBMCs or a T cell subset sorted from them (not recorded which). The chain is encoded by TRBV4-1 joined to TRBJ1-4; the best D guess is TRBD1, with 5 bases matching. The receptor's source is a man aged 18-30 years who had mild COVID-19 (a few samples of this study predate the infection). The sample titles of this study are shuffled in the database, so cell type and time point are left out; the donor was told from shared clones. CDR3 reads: CASSQGQGTTNEKLFF. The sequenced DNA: TGCGCCAGCAGCCAAGGGCAGGGTACGACTAATGAAAAACTGTTTTTT.